This TCR beta chain appears in the sequencing data of a study of cytomegalovirus exposure and HLA in healthy donors. On this clone itself: Its specificity is unknown.

The CDR3 consists of 15 residues. CDR1 and CDR2 (germline): GTSNPN, SVGIG (reference sequence). Trimming removed 5 bases at V and 0 bases at J, with 13 bases between. Findings and caveats of the study: Three chains tied to CMV proved CMV antigen-specific in vitro. Roughly uniform sequencing depth across donors was assumed, possibly incorrectly.

PCR used 60 Vbeta primers and 13 Jbeta primers. Assay used: immunoSEQ multiplex PCR; TCRdb lists only in-frame clones, some missing. The data hold about 110,000 clones, with 60% to 85% observed a single time. The chain couples TRBV30 to TRBJ1-4; D uncertain. The sample comprised PBMCs. This clonotype was sampled from a woman aged 30 to 39 in good health and CMV-seronegative. CDR3 region: CAWHGKSATNEKLFF. As DNA, the CDR3 is TGTGCCTGGCATGGCAAAAGTGCAACTAATGAAAAACTGTTTTTT.